The rows below give T cell receptor beta chains drawn from one sample of a study of T cell repertoires in cytomegalovirus infection. No antigen has been identified for these receptors. TCRdb itself ran the reads through MiXCR, one entry per CDR3 protein. The sample has about 130,000 distinct CDR3 sequences, more than 20% seen once. Input material: PBMCs, sequenced either directly or after in vitro stimulation (not recorded which). The receptors here all came from a human donor in good health (CMV status not recorded). Some clones in this sample may be carry-over from other donors' samples. Both conserved end residues are part of each CDR3. Each record gives: V gene, J gene, D gene, clone size, CDR3 DNA, CDR3 protein. The D gene is left open where the match is weak. Clone size is shown for a subset of rows, as once, few, many or a class of expanded clone.

v_call: TRBV19; j_call: TRBJ1-5; d_call: NA; clone_size: many; cdr3_nt: TGTGCCAGCTCTGATTACAATCAGCCCCAGCATTTT; cdr3_aa: CASSDYNQPQHF
v_call: TRBV4-2; j_call: TRBJ2-3; d_call: NA; clone_size: many; cdr3_nt: TGTGCCAGCAGCCAAGTTAACCGGCGGGCCGATACGCAGTATTTT; cdr3_aa: CASSQVNRRADTQYF
v_call: TRBV12-3/TRBV12-4; j_call: TRBJ2-1; d_call: TRBD2; clone_size: few; cdr3_nt: TGTGCCAGCGCGAGTTTTCCAAGCGGGAGCGACAATGAGCAGTTCTTC; cdr3_aa: CASASFPSGSDNEQFF
v_call: TRBV23-1; j_call: TRBJ2-3; d_call: NA; clone_size: few; cdr3_nt: TGCGCCAGCAGTCAACCGGGAGCACGAACAGATACGCAGTATTTT; cdr3_aa: CASSQPGARTDTQYF
v_call: TRBV19; j_call: TRBJ1-5; d_call: NA; clone_size: many; cdr3_nt: TGTGCCAGTAGTATAGTGGGGGGCGGCTTCAATCAGCCCCAGCATTTT; cdr3_aa: CASSIVGGGFNQPQHF
v_call: TRBV28; j_call: TRBJ2-7; d_call: NA; clone_size: NA; cdr3_nt: TGTGCCAGCACCTTGAGGGGCTACGAGCAGTACTTC; cdr3_aa: CASTLRGYEQYF
v_call: TRBV7-3; j_call: TRBJ2-1; d_call: NA; clone_size: many; cdr3_nt: TGTGCCAGCAGCCTCAGCGGACTCCATTCCAATGAGCAGTTCTTC; cdr3_aa: CASSLSGLHSNEQFF
v_call: TRBV7-2; j_call: TRBJ2-1; d_call: TRBD2; clone_size: NA; cdr3_nt: TGTGCCAGCAGCTTAGGGGCTAGCGGGAGCCACAATGAGCAGTTCTTC; cdr3_aa: CASSLGASGSHNEQFF
v_call: TRBV7-9; j_call: TRBJ1-4; d_call: NA; clone_size: NA; cdr3_nt: TGTGCCAGCAGCTTTGGTGGTCCCAATGAAAAACTGTTTTTT; cdr3_aa: CASSFGGPNEKLFF
v_call: TRBV11-2; j_call: TRBJ1-5; d_call: NA; clone_size: few; cdr3_nt: TGTGCCAGCAGCTTAACAGATAGCAATCAGCCCCAGCATTTT; cdr3_aa: CASSLTDSNQPQHF
v_call: TRBV19; j_call: TRBJ2-7; d_call: NA; clone_size: NA; cdr3_nt: TGTGCCAGTGGGTCCGGGACCGGCTCCTACGAGCAGTACTTC; cdr3_aa: CASGSGTGSYEQYF
v_call: TRBV7-9; j_call: TRBJ2-1; d_call: TRBD2; clone_size: few; cdr3_nt: TGTGCCAGCAGCCTGGGACTAGCGGGAGTAAGAAATGAGCAGTTCTTC; cdr3_aa: CASSLGLAGVRNEQFF
v_call: TRBV5-4; j_call: TRBJ2-3; d_call: NA; clone_size: NA; cdr3_nt: TGTGCCAGCAGCTTGGACAGCACAGATACGCAGTATTTT; cdr3_aa: CASSLDSTDTQYF
v_call: TRBV6-1; j_call: TRBJ2-4; d_call: NA; clone_size: NA; cdr3_nt: TGTGCCAGCAGAAATCGGGATCTAGCCAAAAACATTCAGTACTTC; cdr3_aa: CASRNRDLAKNIQYF
v_call: TRBV28; j_call: TRBJ2-5; d_call: NA; clone_size: NA; cdr3_nt: TGTGCCAGCAGTTTGCCCGGCCGGGCACAAGAGACCCAGTACTTC; cdr3_aa: CASSLPGRAQETQYF
v_call: TRBV6-2/TRBV6-3; j_call: TRBJ2-2; d_call: TRBD1; clone_size: NA; cdr3_nt: TGTGCCAGCAGTTCCCCCAGGGGGAAACTGTTTTTT; cdr3_aa: CASSSPRGKLFF
v_call: TRBV18; j_call: TRBJ2-7; d_call: NA; clone_size: NA; cdr3_nt: TGTGCCAGCTCACCTGCAGTAGGGATGCCCTACGAGCAGTACTTC; cdr3_aa: CASSPAVGMPYEQYF
v_call: TRBV27; j_call: TRBJ2-3; d_call: NA; clone_size: few; cdr3_nt: TGTGCCAGCAGTCCAAGCACTAGCAGGACAGATACGCAGTATTTT; cdr3_aa: CASSPSTSRTDTQYF
v_call: TRBV6-5; j_call: TRBJ1-2; d_call: NA; clone_size: few; cdr3_nt: TGTGCCAGCAGCTCTCAGAGTAACTATGGCTACACCTTC; cdr3_aa: CASSSQSNYGYTF
v_call: TRBV10-3; j_call: TRBJ1-3; d_call: NA; clone_size: NA; cdr3_nt: TGTGCCATCACTCAGGGTTTGGAGTCTGGAAACACCATATATTTT; cdr3_aa: CAITQGLESGNTIYF
v_call: TRBV25-1; j_call: TRBJ2-6; d_call: TRBD1; clone_size: NA; cdr3_nt: TGTGCCAGCCGGACCGCCGGGACAGGCTCTGGGGCCAACGTCCTGACTTTC; cdr3_aa: CASRTAGTGSGANVLTF
v_call: TRBV28; j_call: TRBJ1-5; d_call: NA; clone_size: many; cdr3_nt: TGTGCCAGCAGTTTAGCGGGGGGGAGGGGGCCCCAGCATTTT; cdr3_aa: CASSLAGGRGPQHF
v_call: TRBV6-6; j_call: TRBJ1-2; d_call: TRBD1; clone_size: NA; cdr3_nt: TGTGCCAGCAGTTACCAAATCTCCGGGACAGGTCGTGGCTACACCTTC; cdr3_aa: CASSYQISGTGRGYTF
v_call: TRBV2; j_call: TRBJ1-3; d_call: NA; clone_size: few; cdr3_nt: TGTGCCAGCAGTGAATTCCACCTCCTCTCTGGAAACACCATATATTTT; cdr3_aa: CASSEFHLLSGNTIYF
v_call: TRBV10-3; j_call: TRBJ2-3; d_call: TRBD2; clone_size: NA; cdr3_nt: TGTGCCATCAGTGGAGCGGGAGGCACAGATACGCAGTATTTT; cdr3_aa: CAISGAGGTDTQYF
v_call: TRBV12-3/TRBV12-4; j_call: TRBJ2-5; d_call: TRBD2; clone_size: many; cdr3_nt: TGTGCCAGCAGCACCGGGACTAGCGGGAGGGCCGAGGAGACCCAGTACTTC; cdr3_aa: CASSTGTSGRAEETQYF
v_call: TRBV19; j_call: TRBJ2-3; d_call: TRBD2; clone_size: NA; cdr3_nt: TGTGCCAGTAGTGCCCGGACTAGCGGATACACAGATACGCAGTATTTT; cdr3_aa: CASSARTSGYTDTQYF
v_call: TRBV4-1; j_call: TRBJ2-1; d_call: TRBD2; clone_size: few; cdr3_nt: TGCGCCAGCAGCCAGGCCCCCGGGACTAGCGGTAATCCCGAGCAGTTCTTC; cdr3_aa: CASSQAPGTSGNPEQFF
v_call: TRBV7-9; j_call: TRBJ1-2; d_call: TRBD1; clone_size: few; cdr3_nt: TGTGCCAGCAGCAACGGTCGCCGGGACAGGGGAAACTATGGCTACACCTTC; cdr3_aa: CASSNGRRDRGNYGYTF
v_call: TRBV7-2; j_call: TRBJ2-3; d_call: TRBD2; clone_size: many; cdr3_nt: TGTGCCAGCAGCTCAAGGACTAGAGGGACAGATACGCAGTATTTT; cdr3_aa: CASSSRTRGTDTQYF
v_call: TRBV7-2; j_call: TRBJ2-7; d_call: TRBD2; clone_size: many; cdr3_nt: TGTGCCAGCAGCCCACGAGGGACTAGCGGAGGGGCCTACGAGCAGTACTTC; cdr3_aa: CASSPRGTSGGAYEQYF